The 3 T cell receptor beta chains presented below share a single source sample, sequenced in a study of shared T cell receptors in the human thymus. The table came from immunoSEQ multiplex PCR; TCRdb's copy has only in-frame clones and leaves some out. This sample carries hundreds of thousands of clones, more than 85% of them seen once, and the ten largest clones take 0.015% to 0.02%. The sample comprised thymocytes. The receptor set was obtained from a human donor.

The V gene is TRBV28, the J gene TRBJ2-3; D is ambiguous. The germline CDR1 and CDR2 sequences are MDHEN and SYDVKM. V lost 8 bases, J lost 11 bases, and 23 bases lay in between. The CDR3 is made up of 14 amino acids. The CDR3 DNA follows: TGTGCCAGCTCACCCGCGCCCCCCCCTCGAGAGCAGTATTTT. Translated: CASSPAPPPREQYF.

This clone has only one observation. The rearrangement links TRBV5-1 to TRBJ1-6; 7 nucleotides agree with TRBD1. J gave up 10 bases and V 4 bases, and 8 bases lay outside the gene matches. The CDR3 spans 14 residues. Germline loops: CDR1 SGHRS, CDR2 YFSETQ. In DNA, the CDR3 is TGCGCCAGCAGCGGCAGGGGGGCGGGATCACCCCTCCACTTT. Translated: CASSGRGAGSPLHF.

The sample holds one count of this clone. This chain uses TRBV7-8 with TRBJ1-4, with D possibly TRBD1 on 5 matching bases. The CDR3 runs to 14 residues. Germline V lookup: CDR1 SGHVS, CDR2 FQNEAQ. Trimming cost V 0 bases and J 7 bases, with 9 bases left between them. The CDR3 nucleotides read TGTGCCAGCAGCTTAGCCGGGGCGGGTGAAAAACTGTTTTTT. Its protein product is CASSLAGAGEKLFF. Combining the CDR3 with reference TRBV7-8 and TRBJ1-4 gives the whole variable domain GAGVSQSPRYKVAKRGQDVALRCDPISGHVSLFWYQQALGQGPEFLTYFQNEAQLDKSGLPSDRFFAERPEGSVSTLKIQRTQQEDSAVYLCASSLAGAGEKLFFGSGTQLSVL.